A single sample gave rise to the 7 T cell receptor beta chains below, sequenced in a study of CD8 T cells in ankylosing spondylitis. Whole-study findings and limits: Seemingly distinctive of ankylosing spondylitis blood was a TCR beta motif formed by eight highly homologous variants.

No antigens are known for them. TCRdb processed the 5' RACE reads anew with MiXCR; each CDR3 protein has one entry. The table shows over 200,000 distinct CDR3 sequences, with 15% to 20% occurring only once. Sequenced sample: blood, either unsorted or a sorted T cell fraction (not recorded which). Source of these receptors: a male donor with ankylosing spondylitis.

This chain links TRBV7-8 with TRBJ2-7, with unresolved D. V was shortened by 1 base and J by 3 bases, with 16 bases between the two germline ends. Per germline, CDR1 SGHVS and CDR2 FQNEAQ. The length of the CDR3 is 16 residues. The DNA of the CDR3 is TGTGCCAGCAGCTTAGTATTGCCCCGGGCAGACTACGAGCAGTACTTC. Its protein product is CASSLVLPRADYEQYF.

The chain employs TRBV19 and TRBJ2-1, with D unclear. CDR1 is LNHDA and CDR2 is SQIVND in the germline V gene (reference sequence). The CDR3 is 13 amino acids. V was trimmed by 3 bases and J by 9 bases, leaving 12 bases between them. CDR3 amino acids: CASSMLGFSEQFF. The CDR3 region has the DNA TGTGCCAGTAGTATGTTGGGTTTTAGTGAGCAGTTCTTC.

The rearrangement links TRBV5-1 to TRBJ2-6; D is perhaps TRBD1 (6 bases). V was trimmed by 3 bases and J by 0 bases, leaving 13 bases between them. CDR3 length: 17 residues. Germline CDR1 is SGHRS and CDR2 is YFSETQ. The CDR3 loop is CASSSTGPYSGANVLTF. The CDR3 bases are TGCGCCAGCAGCTCGACAGGACCTTACTCTGGGGCCAACGTCCTGACTTTC.

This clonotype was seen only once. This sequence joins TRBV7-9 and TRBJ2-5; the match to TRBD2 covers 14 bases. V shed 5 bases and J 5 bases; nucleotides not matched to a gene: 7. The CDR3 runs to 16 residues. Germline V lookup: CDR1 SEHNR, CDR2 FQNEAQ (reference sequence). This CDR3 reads CASSERLAGGGETQYF. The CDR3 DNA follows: TGTGCCAGCAGCGAGAGACTAGCGGGAGGGGGGGAGACCCAGTACTTC.

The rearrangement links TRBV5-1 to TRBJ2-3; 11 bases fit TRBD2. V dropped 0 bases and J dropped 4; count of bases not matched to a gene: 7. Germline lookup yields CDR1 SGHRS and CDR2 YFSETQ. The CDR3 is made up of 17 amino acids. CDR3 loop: CASSLEISGGAADTQYF. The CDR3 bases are TGCGCCAGCAGCTTGGAGATTAGCGGGGGGGCAGCAGATACGCAGTATTTT.

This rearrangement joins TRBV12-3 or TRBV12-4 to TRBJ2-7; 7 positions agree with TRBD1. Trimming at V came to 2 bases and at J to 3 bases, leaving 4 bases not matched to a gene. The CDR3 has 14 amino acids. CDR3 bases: TGTGCCAGCAGTTTACCCGGGACAGACTACGAGCAGTACTTC. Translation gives CASSLPGTDYEQYF.

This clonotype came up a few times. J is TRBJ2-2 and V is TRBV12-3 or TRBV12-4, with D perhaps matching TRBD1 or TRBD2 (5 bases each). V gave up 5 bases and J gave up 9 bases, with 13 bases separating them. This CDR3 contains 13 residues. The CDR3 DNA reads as TGTGCCAGCAGTGACCCTGTGGGACGGGAGCTGTTTTTT. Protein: CASSDPVGRELFF.